The rows below give T cell receptor beta chains drawn from one sample of a study of T cell repertoires in cytomegalovirus infection. TCRdb re-derived calls from the reads in MiXCR, one entry per CDR3 protein. The sample consists of around 710,000 distinct CDR3 sequences, 25% to 30% of them appearing once. Which antigens these TCRs recognize remains unknown. The sample here was cultured CD8+ T cells from PBMCs, taken from culture after CMV antigen stimulation. All receptors come from a human donor in good health (CMV status not recorded). Some clones in this sample may be carry-over from other donors' samples. The conserved cysteine and the conserved F or W are not part of the CDR3 here.

cdr3_aa	j_call	v_call
ASSLLGQGDGYT	TRBJ1-2	TRBV27
ASSPWTSGGITDTQY	TRBJ2-3	TRBV6-2/TRBV6-3
ASSLSLNPQPQH	TRBJ1-5	TRBV4-1
SAYPEEGYEQY	TRBJ2-7	TRBV20-1
ASSPRGVRNTEAF	TRBJ1-1	TRBV6-1
ASSLGTSGGRGNEQF	TRBJ2-1	TRBV7-2
ATSSGGKLF	TRBJ1-4	TRBV15
ASSLGTPFTEAF	TRBJ1-1	TRBV7-6
ASSFGGKDEQF	TRBJ2-1	TRBV27
ASSESGSGNSPLH	TRBJ1-6	TRBV10-2
ANSQERGLGTEAF	TRBJ1-1	TRBV4-1
ASSPRTGGAVREQF	TRBJ2-1	TRBV7-8
ASSPDRANGQPQH	TRBJ1-5	TRBV2
ASSSTAGTAPTYEQY	TRBJ2-7	TRBV13
ASSYSSGVGTQY	TRBJ2-5	TRBV6-5
ASSSSARVNEKLF	TRBJ1-4	TRBV7-8
ASISSPGGGGYT	TRBJ1-2	TRBV7-2
ASSGSSGGAYEQY	TRBJ2-7	TRBV7-8
ASRIPGGGDTYQETQY	TRBJ2-5	TRBV7-2
ASSPADEQF	TRBJ2-1	TRBV7-2
ASSPDEGAYGYT	TRBJ1-2	TRBV4-1
ASSTYARVGNTEAF	TRBJ1-1	TRBV7-9
ASTPRQDNTGELF	TRBJ2-2	TRBV6-1
ASSKTSGGFSEQF	TRBJ2-1	TRBV11-3
ASSFILQGANTGELF	TRBJ2-2	TRBV7-6
ASSLIRGPGELF	TRBJ2-2	TRBV12-3/TRBV12-4
ASSPVGGTGQNSYNEQF	TRBJ2-1	TRBV9
ASSVNGYYEQY	TRBJ2-7	TRBV9
ASSYTVTGNQPQH	TRBJ1-5	TRBV6-2/TRBV6-3
AITGGSYNEQF	TRBJ2-1	TRBV10-3
ASSPALGEGTDTQY	TRBJ2-3	TRBV27
ATRQGFISNEKLF	TRBJ1-4	TRBV15
ASSLGGGLKTQY	TRBJ2-5	TRBV5-4
ASSPGQGWADTQY	TRBJ2-3	TRBV11-2
ASSSEGGWPETQY	TRBJ2-5	TRBV27
ASSSDFLGHGYT	TRBJ1-2	TRBV7-6
ASSVEDSQMDEQY	TRBJ2-7	TRBV9
ASSLSRRGNEQF	TRBJ2-1	TRBV27
ASRAGILWTEAF	TRBJ1-1	TRBV27
ASSLIARYGGSYTSYNEQF	TRBJ2-1	TRBV7-2
ASSNHRGGSYEQY	TRBJ2-7	TRBV7-2
ASSYSRGAIQETQC	TRBJ2-5	TRBV6-5
ASSHGDSRLNTDTQY	TRBJ2-3	TRBV4-1
ASSLGLMYTGELF	TRBJ2-2	TRBV19
ASSLEGQGINEQY	TRBJ2-7	TRBV13
AISARNSPNQPQH	TRBJ1-5	TRBV10-3
ASSWDRDIFILSGNTIY	TRBJ1-3	TRBV7-4
SARELSRGRMNTEAF	TRBJ1-1	TRBV20-1
ASISQGNTEAF	TRBJ1-1	TRBV12-3/TRBV12-4
ASSQVLAAYNEQF	TRBJ2-1	TRBV14
ASSSSGREAF	TRBJ1-1	TRBV7-6
ASSLGRDSLYEQY	TRBJ2-7	TRBV4-1
ASSFSPGPRRNTEAF	TRBJ1-1	TRBV27